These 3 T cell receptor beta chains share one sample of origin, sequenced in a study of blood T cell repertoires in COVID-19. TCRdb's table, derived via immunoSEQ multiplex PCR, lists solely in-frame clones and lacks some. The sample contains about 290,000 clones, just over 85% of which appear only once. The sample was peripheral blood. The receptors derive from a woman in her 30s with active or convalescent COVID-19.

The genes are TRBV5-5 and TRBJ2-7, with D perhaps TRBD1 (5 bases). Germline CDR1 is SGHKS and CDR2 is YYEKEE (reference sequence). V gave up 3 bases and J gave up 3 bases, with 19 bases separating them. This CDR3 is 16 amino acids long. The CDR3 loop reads CASSSAGQGFGYEQYF. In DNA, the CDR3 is TGTGCCAGCAGCTCTGCAGGTCAGGGTTTTGGCTACGAGCAGTACTTC.

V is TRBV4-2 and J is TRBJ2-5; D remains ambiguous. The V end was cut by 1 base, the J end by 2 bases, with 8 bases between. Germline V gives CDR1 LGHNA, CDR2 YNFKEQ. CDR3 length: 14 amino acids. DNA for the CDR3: TGTGCCAGCAGCCAAGTTCTGTCTCAAGAGACCCAGTACTTC. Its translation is CASSQVLSQETQYF.

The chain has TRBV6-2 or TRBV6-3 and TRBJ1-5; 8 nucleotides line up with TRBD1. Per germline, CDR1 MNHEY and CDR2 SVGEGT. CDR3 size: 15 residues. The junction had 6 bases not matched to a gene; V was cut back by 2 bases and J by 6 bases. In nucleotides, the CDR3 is TGTGCCAGCAGTTACGAGGACAGGGTAGTTCAGCCCCAGCATTTT. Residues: CASSYEDRVVQPQHF.